This T cell receptor beta chain derives from a study of blood T cell repertoires in COVID-19. Study overall: Samples came from the United States, Italy and Spain, spanning acute and convalescent COVID-19. Sample material is recorded as cDNA or gDNA derived from T cells, B-cell-depleted T cells, or PBMCs.

This clone occurred a few times. The DNA is left out, because the CDR3 cannot be placed on it with certainty; the CDR3 is given as TCRdb lists it. How the authors handled the data: It was from reference gene primer amplification that nucleated cell counts were estimated. Only in-frame clones appear in the TCRdb table, and some are missing; sequencing was by immunoSEQ multiplex PCR. Clone size and V and J calls were adopted from that table, with D and trimming inferred from the DNA. The top ten clones hold around 11% of a sample with 80,000 to 90,000 clones, approximately 79% of them seen once. The CDR3 adds up to 13 amino acids, both ends counted. The germline CDR1 and CDR2 sequences are MNHEY and SVGAGI.

Material: peripheral blood. The rearrangement links TRBV6-5 to TRBJ2-2; no DNA check was done on the table's D call, TRBD2. The sequence was obtained from a man in his sixties or seventies with acute or convalescent COVID-19. CDR3 in amino acids: CASSSSNTGELFF.